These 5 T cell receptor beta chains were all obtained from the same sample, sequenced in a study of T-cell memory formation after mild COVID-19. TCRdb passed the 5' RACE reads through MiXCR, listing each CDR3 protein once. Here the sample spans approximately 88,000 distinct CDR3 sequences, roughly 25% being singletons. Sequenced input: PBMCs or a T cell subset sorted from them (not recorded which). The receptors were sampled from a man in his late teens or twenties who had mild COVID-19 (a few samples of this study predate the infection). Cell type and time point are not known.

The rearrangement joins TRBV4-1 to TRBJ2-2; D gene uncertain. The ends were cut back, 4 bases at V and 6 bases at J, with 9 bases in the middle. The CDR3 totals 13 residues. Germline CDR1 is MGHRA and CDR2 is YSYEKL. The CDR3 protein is CASSLRSSGELFF. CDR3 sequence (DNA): TGCGCCAGCAGCCTAAGGAGTTCCGGGGAGCTGTTTTTT.

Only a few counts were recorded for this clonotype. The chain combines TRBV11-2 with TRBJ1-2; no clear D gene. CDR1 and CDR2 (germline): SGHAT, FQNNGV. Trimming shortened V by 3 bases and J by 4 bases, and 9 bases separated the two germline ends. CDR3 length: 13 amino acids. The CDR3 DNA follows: TGTGCCAGCAGCTTGGTAGGGCCCTATGGCTACACCTTC. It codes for CASSLVGPYGYTF.

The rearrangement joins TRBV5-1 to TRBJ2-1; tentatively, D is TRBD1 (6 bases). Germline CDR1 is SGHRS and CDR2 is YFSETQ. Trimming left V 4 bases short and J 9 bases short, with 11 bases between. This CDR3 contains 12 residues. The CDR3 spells CASSKSGAEQFF. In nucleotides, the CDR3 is TGCGCCAGCAGCAAGTCAGGGGCTGAGCAGTTCTTC. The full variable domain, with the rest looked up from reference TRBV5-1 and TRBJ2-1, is KAGVTQTPRYLIKTRGQQVTLSCSPISGHRSVSWYQQTPGQGLQFLFEYFSETQRNKGNFPGRFSGRQFSNSRSEMNVSTLELGDSALYLCASSKSGAEQFFGPGTRLTVL.

The CDR3 is CSVEADRAASEKLFF. CDR3 coding DNA: TGCAGCGTTGAAGCCGACCGGGCCGCGAGTGAAAAACTGTTTTTT. The J gene is TRBJ1-4, the V gene TRBV29-1; D unresolved. Deletions cut 1 base from V and 7 bases from J, with 16 bases between. Germline V lookup: CDR1 SQVTM, CDR2 ANQGSEA. The CDR3 runs 15 residues.

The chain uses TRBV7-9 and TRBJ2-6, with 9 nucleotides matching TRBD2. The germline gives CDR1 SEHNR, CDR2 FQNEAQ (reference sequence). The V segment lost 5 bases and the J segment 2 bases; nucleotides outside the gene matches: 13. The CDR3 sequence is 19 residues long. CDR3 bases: TGTGCCAGCAGCCCCGGGGGCGGGGGGGAATTACCTGGGGCCAACGTCCTGACTTTC. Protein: CASSPGGGGELPGANVLTF.